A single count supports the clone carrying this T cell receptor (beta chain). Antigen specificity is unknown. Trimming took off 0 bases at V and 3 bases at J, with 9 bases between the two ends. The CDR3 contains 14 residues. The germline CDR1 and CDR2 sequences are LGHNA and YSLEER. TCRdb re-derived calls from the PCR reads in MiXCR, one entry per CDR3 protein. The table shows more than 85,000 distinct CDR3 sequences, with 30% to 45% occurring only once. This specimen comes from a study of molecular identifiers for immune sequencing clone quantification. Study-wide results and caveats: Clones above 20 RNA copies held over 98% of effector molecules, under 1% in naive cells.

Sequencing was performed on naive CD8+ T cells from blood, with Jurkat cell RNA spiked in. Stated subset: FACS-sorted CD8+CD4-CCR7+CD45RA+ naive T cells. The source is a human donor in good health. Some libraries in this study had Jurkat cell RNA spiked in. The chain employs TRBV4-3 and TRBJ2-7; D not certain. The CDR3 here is CASSQERPSYEQYF. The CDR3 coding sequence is TGCGCCAGCAGCCAAGAGAGGCCGAGCTACGAGCAGTACTTC.